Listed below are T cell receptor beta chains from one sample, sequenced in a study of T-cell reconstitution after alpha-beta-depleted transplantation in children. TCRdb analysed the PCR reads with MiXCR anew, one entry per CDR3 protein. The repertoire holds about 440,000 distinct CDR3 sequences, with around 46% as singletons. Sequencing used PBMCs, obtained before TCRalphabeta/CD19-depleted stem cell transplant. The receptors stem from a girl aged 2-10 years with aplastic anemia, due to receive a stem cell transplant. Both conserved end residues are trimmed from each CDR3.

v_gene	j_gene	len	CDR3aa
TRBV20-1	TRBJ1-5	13	SARDYGQLNQPQH
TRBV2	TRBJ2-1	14	ASPGGRGLTYNEQF
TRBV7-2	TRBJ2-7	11	ASSSPGFGEQY
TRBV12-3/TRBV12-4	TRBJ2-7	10	ASSIHRGEQY
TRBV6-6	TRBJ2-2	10	ASRAVTGELF
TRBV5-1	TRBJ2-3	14	ASSETSGLGTHTQY
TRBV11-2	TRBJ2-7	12	ASSPRQDTYEQY
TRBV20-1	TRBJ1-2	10	SASRENYGYT
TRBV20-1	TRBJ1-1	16	SARDPRDRGRRNMKAF
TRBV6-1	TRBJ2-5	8	ASSRLVQY
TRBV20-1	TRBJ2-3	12	SALPTGSTDTQY
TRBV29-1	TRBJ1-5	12	SVSGTADSQPQH
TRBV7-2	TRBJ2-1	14	ASSSTGGTGYNEQF
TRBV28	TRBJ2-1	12	ASSFQVLGGGQF
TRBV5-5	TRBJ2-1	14	ASSPTGSVSYNEQF
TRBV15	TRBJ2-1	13	ATSRDVATLNEQF
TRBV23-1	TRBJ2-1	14	ASSQPHTGSYNEQF
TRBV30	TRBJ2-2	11	AWSLGGAGELF
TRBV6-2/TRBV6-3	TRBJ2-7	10	ASSSRQFEQY
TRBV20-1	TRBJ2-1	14	SARETGTSGRNEQF
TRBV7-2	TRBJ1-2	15	ASSLVRPGQGSDGYT
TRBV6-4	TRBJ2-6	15	ASSDSTGGSGANVLT
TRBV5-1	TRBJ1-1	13	ASSLGDRTNTEAF
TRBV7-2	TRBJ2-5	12	ASTPALIRETQY
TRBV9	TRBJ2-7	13	ASSVGDRETYEQY
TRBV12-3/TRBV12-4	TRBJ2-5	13	ASSFGLAGTETQY
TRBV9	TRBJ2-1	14	ASSVEGGYSYNEQF
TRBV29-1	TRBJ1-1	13	SVAGTGGMNTEAF
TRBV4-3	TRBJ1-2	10	ASSQGGVGYT
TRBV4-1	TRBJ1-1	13	ASSPRTGADTEAF
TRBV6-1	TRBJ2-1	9	ASSTGGGAF
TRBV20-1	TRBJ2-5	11	SARDIQRETQY
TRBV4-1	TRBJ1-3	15	ASSQDLPRGSGNTIY
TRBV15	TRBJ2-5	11	ATSRDALQTQY
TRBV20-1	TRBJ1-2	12	SARVGQYRVGYT
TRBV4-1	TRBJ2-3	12	ASTIASNSDTQY
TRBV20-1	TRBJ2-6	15	SARGSHLFSGANVLT
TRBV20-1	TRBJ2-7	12	SARDGDRAYEQY
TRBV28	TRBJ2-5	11	ASRREGRETQY
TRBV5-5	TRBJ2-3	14	ASSPEGASGTDTQY
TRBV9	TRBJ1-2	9	ASRQSGGYT
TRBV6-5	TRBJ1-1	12	ASSYRMGLTEAF
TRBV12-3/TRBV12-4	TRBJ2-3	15	ASSLIGASGSTDTQY
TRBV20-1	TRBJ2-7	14	SARGGTSGSLYEQY
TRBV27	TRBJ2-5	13	ASGPGQAAEETQY
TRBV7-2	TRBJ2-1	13	ASSPSGIIYNEQF